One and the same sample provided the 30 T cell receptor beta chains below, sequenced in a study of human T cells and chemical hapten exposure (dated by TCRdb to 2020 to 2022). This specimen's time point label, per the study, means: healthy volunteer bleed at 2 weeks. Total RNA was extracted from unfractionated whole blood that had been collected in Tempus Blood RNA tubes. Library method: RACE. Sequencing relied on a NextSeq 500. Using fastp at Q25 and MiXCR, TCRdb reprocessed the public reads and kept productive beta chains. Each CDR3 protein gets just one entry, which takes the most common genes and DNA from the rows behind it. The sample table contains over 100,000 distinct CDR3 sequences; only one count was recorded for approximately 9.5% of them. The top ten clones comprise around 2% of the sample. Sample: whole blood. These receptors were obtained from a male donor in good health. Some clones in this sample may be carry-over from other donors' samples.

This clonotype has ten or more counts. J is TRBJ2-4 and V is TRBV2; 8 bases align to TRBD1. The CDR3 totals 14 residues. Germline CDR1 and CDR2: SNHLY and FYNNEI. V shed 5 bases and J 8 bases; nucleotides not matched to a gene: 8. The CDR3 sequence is CASSPDRAEDIQYF. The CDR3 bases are TGTGCCAGCAGTCCGGACAGGGCAGAGGACATTCAGTACTTC.

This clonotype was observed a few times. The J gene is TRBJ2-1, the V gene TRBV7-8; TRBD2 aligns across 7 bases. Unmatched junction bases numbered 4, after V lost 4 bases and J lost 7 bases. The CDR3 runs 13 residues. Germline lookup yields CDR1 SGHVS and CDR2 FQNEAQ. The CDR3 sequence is CASSSLLANEQFF. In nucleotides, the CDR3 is TGTGCCAGCAGCTCGCTACTAGCGAATGAGCAGTTCTTC.

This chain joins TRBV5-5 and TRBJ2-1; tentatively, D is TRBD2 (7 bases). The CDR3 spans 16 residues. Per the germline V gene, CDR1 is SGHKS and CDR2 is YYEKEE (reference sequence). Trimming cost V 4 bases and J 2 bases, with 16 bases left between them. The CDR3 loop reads CASSDGRGATYNEQFF. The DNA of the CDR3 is TGTGCCAGCAGCGATGGTCGGGGGGCCACCTACAATGAGCAGTTCTTC.

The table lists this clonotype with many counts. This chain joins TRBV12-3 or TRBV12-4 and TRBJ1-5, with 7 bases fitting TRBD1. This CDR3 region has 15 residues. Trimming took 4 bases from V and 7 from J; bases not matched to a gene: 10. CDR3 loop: CASSSTGKRIQPQHF. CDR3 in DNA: TGTGCCAGCAGTTCGACAGGGAAGCGGATACAGCCCCAGCATTTT.

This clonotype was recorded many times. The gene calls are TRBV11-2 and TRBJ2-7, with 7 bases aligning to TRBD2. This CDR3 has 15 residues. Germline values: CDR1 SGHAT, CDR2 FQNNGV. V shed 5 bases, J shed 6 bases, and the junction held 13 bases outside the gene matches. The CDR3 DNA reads TGTGCCAGCAGCCGTCACGGGGGGAGAACTGCCGAGCAGTACTTC. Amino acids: CASSRHGGRTAEQYF. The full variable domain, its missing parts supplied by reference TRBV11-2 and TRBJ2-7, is EAGVAQSPRYKIIEKRQSVAFWCNPISGHATLYWYQQILGQGPKLLIQFQNNGVVDDSQLPKDRFSAERLKGVDSTLKIQPAKLEDSAVYLCASSRHGGRTAEQYFGPGTRLTVT.

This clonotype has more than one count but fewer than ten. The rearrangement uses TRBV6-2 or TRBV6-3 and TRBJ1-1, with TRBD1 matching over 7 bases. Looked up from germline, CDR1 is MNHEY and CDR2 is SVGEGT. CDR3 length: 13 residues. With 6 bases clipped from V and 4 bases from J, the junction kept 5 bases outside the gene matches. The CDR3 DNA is TGTGCCAGCAGGACAGGGTCAATCACTGAAGCTTTCTTT. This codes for CASRTGSITEAFF.

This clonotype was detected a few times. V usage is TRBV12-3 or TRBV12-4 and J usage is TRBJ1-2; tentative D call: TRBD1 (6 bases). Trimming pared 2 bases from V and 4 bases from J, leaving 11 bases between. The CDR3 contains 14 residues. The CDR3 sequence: CASSLRGHSYGYTF. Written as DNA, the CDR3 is TGTGCCAGCAGTTTAAGGGGACATTCCTATGGCTACACCTTC.

The chain's CDR3 is CATSRDRAKNTEAFF. The CDR3 DNA reads TGTGCCACCAGCAGAGACAGGGCCAAGAACACTGAAGCTTTCTTT. The chain uses TRBV15 and TRBJ1-1, with D perhaps matching TRBD1 (5 bases). Deletions cut 0 bases from V and 1 base from J, with 9 bases between. The CDR3 has 15 amino acids. CDR1 and CDR2 (germline): LNHNV, YYDKDF (reference sequence).

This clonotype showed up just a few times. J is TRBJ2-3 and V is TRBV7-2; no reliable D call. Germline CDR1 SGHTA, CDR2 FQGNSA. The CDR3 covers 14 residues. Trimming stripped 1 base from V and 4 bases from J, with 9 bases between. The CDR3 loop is CASSLGGESDTQYF. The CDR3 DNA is TGTGCCAGCAGCTTAGGTGGGGAATCAGATACGCAGTATTTT.

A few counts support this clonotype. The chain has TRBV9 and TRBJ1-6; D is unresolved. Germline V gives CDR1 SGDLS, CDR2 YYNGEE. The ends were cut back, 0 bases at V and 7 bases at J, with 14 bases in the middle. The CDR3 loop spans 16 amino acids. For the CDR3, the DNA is TGTGCCAGCAGCGTAGAGGATGCAATCAAGAATTCACCCCTCCACTTT. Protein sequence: CASSVEDAIKNSPLHF.

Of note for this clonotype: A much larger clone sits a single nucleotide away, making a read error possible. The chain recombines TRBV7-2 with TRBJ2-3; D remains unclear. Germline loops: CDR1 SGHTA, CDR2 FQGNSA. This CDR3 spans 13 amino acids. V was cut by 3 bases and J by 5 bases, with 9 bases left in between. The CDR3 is CTSSFQAGDTQYF. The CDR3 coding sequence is TGTACCAGCAGCTTCCAGGCAGGAGATACGCAGTATTTT.

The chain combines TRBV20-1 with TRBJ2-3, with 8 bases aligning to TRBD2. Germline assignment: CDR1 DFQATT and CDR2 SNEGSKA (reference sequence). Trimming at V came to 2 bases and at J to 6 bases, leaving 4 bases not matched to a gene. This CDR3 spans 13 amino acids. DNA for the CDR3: TGCAGTGCTAGACCGGGGGGGCCGGATACGCAGTATTTT. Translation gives CSARPGGPDTQYF.

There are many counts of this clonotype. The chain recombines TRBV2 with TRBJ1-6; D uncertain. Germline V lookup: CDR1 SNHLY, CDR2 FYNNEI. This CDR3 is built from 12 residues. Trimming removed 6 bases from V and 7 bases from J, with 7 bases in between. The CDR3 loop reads CASRGPNSPLHF. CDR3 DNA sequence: TGTGCCAGCAGGGGCCCCAATTCACCCCTCCACTTT.

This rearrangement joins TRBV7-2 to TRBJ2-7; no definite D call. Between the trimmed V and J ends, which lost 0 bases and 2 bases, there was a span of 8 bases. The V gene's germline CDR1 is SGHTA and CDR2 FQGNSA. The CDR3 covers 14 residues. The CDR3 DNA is TGTGCCAGCAGCTTAGCTCAGGTCCCCTACGAGCAGTACTTC. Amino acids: CASSLAQVPYEQYF.

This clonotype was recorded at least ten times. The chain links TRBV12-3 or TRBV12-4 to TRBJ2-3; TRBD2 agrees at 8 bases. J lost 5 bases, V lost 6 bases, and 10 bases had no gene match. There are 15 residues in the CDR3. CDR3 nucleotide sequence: TGTGCCAGCAGCCCTCCCGCGGGAGGCATAGATACGCAGTATTTT. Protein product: CASSPPAGGIDTQYF.

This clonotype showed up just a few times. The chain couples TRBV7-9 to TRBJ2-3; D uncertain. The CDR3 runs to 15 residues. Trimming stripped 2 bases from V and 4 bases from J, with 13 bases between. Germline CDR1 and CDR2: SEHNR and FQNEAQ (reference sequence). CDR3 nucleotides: TGTGCCAGCAGCTTATCTCCGGTTGGAGCAGATACGCAGTATTTT. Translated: CASSLSPVGADTQYF.

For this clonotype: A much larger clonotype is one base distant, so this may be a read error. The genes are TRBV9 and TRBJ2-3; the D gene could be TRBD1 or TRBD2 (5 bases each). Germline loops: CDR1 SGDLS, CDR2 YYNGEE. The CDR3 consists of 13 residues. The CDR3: CANSVGATDTQYF. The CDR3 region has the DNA TGTGCCAACAGCGTCGGGGCCACAGATACGCAGTATTTT.

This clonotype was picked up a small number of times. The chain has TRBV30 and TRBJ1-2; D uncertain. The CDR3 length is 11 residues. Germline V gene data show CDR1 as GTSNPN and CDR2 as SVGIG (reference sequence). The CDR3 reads CASDGNYGYTF. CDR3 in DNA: TGTGCATCGGACGGGAACTATGGCTACACCTTC.

CDR3 bases: TGTGCCACCAGCAGAGTTCAGGGCGAATATAGCAATCAGCCCCAGCATTTT. It codes for CATSRVQGEYSNQPQHF. The chain recombines TRBV15 with TRBJ1-5; D possibly corresponds to TRBD1 (5 bases). The CDR3 is 17 amino acids. The ends were cut back, 1 base at V and 0 bases at J, with 13 bases in the middle. Germline CDR1 is LNHNV and CDR2 is YYDKDF (reference sequence).

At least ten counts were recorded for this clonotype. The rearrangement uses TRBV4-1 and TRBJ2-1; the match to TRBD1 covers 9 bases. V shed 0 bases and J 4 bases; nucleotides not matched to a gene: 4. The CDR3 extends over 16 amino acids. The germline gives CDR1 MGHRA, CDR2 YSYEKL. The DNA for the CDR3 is TGCGCCAGCAGCCAAGAAGGGGACAGGGTTTACAATGAGCAGTTCTTC. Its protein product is CASSQEGDRVYNEQFF.

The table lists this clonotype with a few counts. The CDR3: CASSPGQGPLYGYTF. In nucleotides, the CDR3 is TGCGCCAGCAGCCCGGGACAGGGTCCTCTCTATGGCTACACCTTC. The V and J genes are TRBV5-1 and TRBJ1-2; 9 bases agree with TRBD1. The V gene's germline CDR1 is SGHRS and CDR2 YFSETQ. There are 15 residues in the CDR3. V was pared by 4 bases and J by 4 bases, with 8 bases of the junction left unmatched.

For the CDR3, the DNA is TGTGCCAGCTCACCACCGGGACAAGAGGGAAACACCATATATTTT. This sequence encodes CASSPPGQEGNTIYF. The rearrangement uses TRBV18 and TRBJ1-3; possible D gene TRBD1, 6 bases. The length of the CDR3 is 15 residues. Per the germline V gene, CDR1 is KGHSH and CDR2 is LQKENI. The ends were cut back, 0 bases at V and 4 bases at J, with 10 bases in the middle.

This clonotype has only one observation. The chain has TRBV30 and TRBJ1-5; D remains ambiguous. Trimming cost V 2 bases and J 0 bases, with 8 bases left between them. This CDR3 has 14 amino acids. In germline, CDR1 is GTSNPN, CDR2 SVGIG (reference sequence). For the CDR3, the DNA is TGTGCCTGGAGTTCCCAGCATAGCAATCAGCCCCAGCATTTT. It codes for CAWSSQHSNQPQHF. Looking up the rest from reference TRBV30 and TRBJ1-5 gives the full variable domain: SQTIHQWPATLVQPVGSPLSLECTVEGTSNPNLYWYRQAAGRGLQLLFYSVGIGQISSEVPQNLSASRPQDRQFILSSKKLLLSDSGFYLCAWSSQHSNQPQHFGDGTRLSIL.

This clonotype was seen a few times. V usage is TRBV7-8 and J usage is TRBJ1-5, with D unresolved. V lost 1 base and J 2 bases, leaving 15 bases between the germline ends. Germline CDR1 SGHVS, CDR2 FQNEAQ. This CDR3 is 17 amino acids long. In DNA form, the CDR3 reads TGTGCCAGCAGCTTAGAAAGGGTGACCCCGGGCAATCAGCCCCAGCATTTT. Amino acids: CASSLERVTPGNQPQHF.

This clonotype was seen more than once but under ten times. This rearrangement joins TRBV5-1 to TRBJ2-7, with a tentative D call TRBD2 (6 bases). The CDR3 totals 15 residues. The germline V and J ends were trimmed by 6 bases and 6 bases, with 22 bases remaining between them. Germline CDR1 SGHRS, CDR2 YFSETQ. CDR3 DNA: TGCGCCAGCACCGGCGGGGAGCAGGGAGGCGGCGAGCAGTACTTC. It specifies CASTGGEQGGGEQYF.

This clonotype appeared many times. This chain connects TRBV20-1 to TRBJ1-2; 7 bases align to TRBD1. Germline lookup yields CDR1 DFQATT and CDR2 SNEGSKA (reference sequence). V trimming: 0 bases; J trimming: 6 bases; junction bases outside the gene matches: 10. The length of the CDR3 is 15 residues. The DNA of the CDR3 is TGCAGTGCTAGAGATGGGCGCAGGGGGTTCGATGGCTACACCTTC. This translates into CSARDGRRGFDGYTF.

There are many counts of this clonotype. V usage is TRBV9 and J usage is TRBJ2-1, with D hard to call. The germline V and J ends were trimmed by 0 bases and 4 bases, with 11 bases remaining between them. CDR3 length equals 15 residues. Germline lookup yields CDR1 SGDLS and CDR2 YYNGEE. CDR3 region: CASSVGQPDYNEQFF. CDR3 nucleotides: TGTGCCAGCAGCGTAGGGCAGCCCGATTACAATGAGCAGTTCTTC.

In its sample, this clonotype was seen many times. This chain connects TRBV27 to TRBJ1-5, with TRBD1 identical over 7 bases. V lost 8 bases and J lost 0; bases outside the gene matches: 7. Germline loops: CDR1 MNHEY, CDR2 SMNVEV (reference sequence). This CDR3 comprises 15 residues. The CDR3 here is CASGLQGISNQPQHF. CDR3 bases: TGTGCCAGCGGGTTACAGGGGATTAGCAATCAGCCCCAGCATTTT.

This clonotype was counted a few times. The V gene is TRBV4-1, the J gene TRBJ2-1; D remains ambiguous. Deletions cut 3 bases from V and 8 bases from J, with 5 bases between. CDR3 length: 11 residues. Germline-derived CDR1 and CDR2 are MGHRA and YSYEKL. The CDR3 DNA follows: TGCGCCAGCAGCCAGGCGTATGAGCAGTTCTTC. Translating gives CASSQAYEQFF.

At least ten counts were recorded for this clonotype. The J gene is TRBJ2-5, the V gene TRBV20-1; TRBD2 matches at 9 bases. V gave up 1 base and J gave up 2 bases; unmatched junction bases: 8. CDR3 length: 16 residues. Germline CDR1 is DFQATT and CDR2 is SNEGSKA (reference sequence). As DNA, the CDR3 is TGCAGTGCTAGAGTTCTGGCGGGGGGGAGACAAGAGACCCAGTACTTC. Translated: CSARVLAGGRQETQYF.